This T cell receptor beta chain was sequenced in a study of T cells in Graves' hyperthyroidism and ophthalmopathy. The V gene's germline CDR1 is GTSNPN and CDR2 SVGIG (reference sequence). Trimming shortened V by 0 bases and J by 11 bases, and 19 bases separated the two germline ends. CDR3 length equals 14 residues. TCR beta CDR3 region amplification was performed from RNA transcripts. First-round RT-PCR with HTBI primers amplified the TCR CDR3 region. TCRdb redid the calling of the multiplex PCR reads with MiXCR, one entry per CDR3 protein. The data show about 96,000 distinct CDR3 sequences, about 51% seen once.

The chain links TRBV30 to TRBJ1-1; D unresolved. The sample consisted of blood. This clonotype was sampled from a woman between 40 and 50 years old with Graves' hyperthyroidism. The DNA of the CDR3 is TGTGCCTGGAGTGTGTTGGCAGGTCAAATGCGGGCTTTCTTT. It translates to CAWSVLAGQMRAFF.